Shown below are 24 T cell receptor beta chains from a single sample sequenced in a study of HIV-infected patients and healthy controls. No cell fractionation was done, so the repertoire covers all unsorted peripheral blood T cells. cDNA was made from 500 ng RNA using alpha and beta constant primers. Using multiplexing indices, alpha and beta chain libraries were generated apart by chain-specific third strand synthesis. TCRdb reanalysed the 5' RACE reads using MiXCR and keeps one entry per CDR3 protein. The repertoire consists of around 7,100 distinct CDR3 sequences, with roughly 11% occurring once and the leading ten covering roughly 30%. The starting material was blood, obtained before antiretroviral therapy. The receptors shown here come from an adult with HIV infection.

This clonotype was seen repeatedly, ten times or more. The V and J genes are TRBV20-1 and TRBJ2-7, with TRBD2 matching over 11 bases. Germline V CDR1 and CDR2: DFQATT, SNEGSKA (reference sequence). Trimming took 6 bases from V and 6 from J; bases not matched to a gene: 13. CDR3 size: 15 residues. In DNA, the CDR3 is TGCAGTGCCGCGACTAGCGGGATTTCCCTCTTCGAGCAGTACTTC. Its translation: CSAATSGISLFEQYF.

The rearrangement links TRBV7-3 to TRBJ2-1; D possibly corresponds to TRBD2 (5 bases). This CDR3 has 13 amino acids. The germline V gene encodes CDR1 SGHTA and CDR2 FQGTGA. V shed 2 bases and J shed 5 bases, with 7 bases lying between them. The CDR3 DNA reads TGTGCCAGCAGCTTAGGACTGAACAATGAGCAGTTCTTC. Residues: CASSLGLNNEQFF.

The table lists this clonotype with a few counts. The chain links TRBV12-3 or TRBV12-4 to TRBJ1-4; the D gene is possibly TRBD1 (5 bases). Trimming pared 6 bases from V and 7 bases from J, leaving 18 bases between. The CDR3 runs to 15 residues. The CDR3 coding sequence is TGTGCCAGCAGGCCATCCGGGACGGGGGGTGAAAAACTGTTTTTT. Encoded protein: CASRPSGTGGEKLFF.

This clonotype is medium-sized. The chain links TRBV12-3 or TRBV12-4 to TRBJ1-1; TRBD1 might be the D (5 bases). The germline V and J ends were trimmed by 1 base and 8 bases, with 14 bases remaining between them. The CDR3 consists of 14 residues. The CDR3 spells CASSLVSQGSEAFF. Written as DNA, the CDR3 is TGTGCCAGCAGTTTAGTCTCCCAGGGCTCCGAAGCTTTCTTT.

This clonotype rates as medium-sized. The chain recombines TRBV5-4 with TRBJ1-1, with a tentative D call TRBD1 (6 bases). This CDR3 is built from 13 residues. The V and J ends lost 4 bases and 7 bases respectively, with 14 bases between them. Germline CDR1 and CDR2: SGHNT and YYREEE (reference sequence). The CDR3 DNA follows: TGTGCCAGCAGCGGGGACATCCGGGGTGAAGCTTTCTTT. It encodes CASSGDIRGEAFF.

This clonotype is termed medium-sized. The chain joins TRBV5-1 to TRBJ1-1, with 7 bases identical to TRBD1. The CDR3 totals 13 residues. Germline V gene data show CDR1 as SGHRS and CDR2 as YFSETQ. V lost 4 bases, J lost 7 bases, and 7 bases stayed unmatched. CDR3 in DNA: TGCGCCAGCAGCACGCCGGGACAGATTGAAGCTTTCTTT. It specifies CASSTPGQIEAFF.

This clonotype qualifies as medium-sized (0.01 to 0.1%). The V call is TRBV27, the J call TRBJ2-3; D is undetermined. Trimming cost V 3 bases and J 1 base, with 8 bases left between them. This CDR3 comprises 14 residues. Germline CDR1 is MNHEY and CDR2 is SMNVEV (reference sequence). For the CDR3, the DNA is TGTGCCAGCAGTTTCTATGACGGCACAGATACGCAGTATTTT. As protein: CASSFYDGTDTQYF.

This clonotype has more than one count but fewer than ten. One junction end disagrees with the germline gene, perhaps due to a read error. This rearrangement joins TRBV28 to TRBJ1-5; weak D call: TRBD1 (5 bases). Germline V gives CDR1 MDHEN, CDR2 SYDVKM. The CDR3 runs to 11 residues. The CDR3 DNA reads as TGTGCCAGCAGCCGTTTCACGGGGCCCCTTTTT. Protein product: CASSRFTGPLF. The entire variable domain, with the rest obtained from reference TRBV28 and TRBJ1-5, is as follows: DVKVTQSSRYLVKRTGEKVFLECVQDMDHENMFWYRQDPGLGLRLIYFSYDVKMKEKGDIPEGYSVSREKKERFSLILESASTNQTSMYLCASSRFTGPLFGDGTRLSIL.

This clonotype was observed a handful of times. J is TRBJ1-1 and V is TRBV28; tentative D call: TRBD1 (5 bases). Trimming stripped 3 bases from V and 6 bases from J, with 14 bases between. From germline, CDR1 is MDHEN and CDR2 SYDVKM. There are 14 residues in the CDR3. The CDR3 DNA is TGTGCCAGCAGTTTCGGTCTCGGGGGTTCTGAAGCTTTCTTT. As protein: CASSFGLGGSEAFF.

This clonotype was recorded many times. The rearrangement uses TRBV28 and TRBJ2-4; D gene ambiguous. The CDR3 consists of 14 residues. The V end lost 2 bases, the J end lost 8 bases, and 13 bases lay between the germline ends. Per germline, CDR1 MDHEN and CDR2 SYDVKM. The CDR3 loop is CASSLRTGGDIQYF. The CDR3 nucleotides are TGTGCCAGCAGTTTAAGGACGGGCGGTGACATTCAGTACTTC.

V gene TRBV20-1 combines with J gene TRBJ2-7, with TRBD1 matching over 7 bases. With V trimmed by 3 bases and J by 3 bases, 5 bases remained unmatched. Per the germline V gene, CDR1 is DFQATT and CDR2 is SNEGSKA (reference sequence). The CDR3 runs 13 residues. For the CDR3, the DNA is TGCAGTGCTAGGATAGGGACAGTCTACGAGCAGTACTTC. It codes for CSARIGTVYEQYF.

This clonotype rates as medium-sized. V gene TRBV6-5 combines with J gene TRBJ1-1; TRBD1 matches 9 bases. From germline, CDR1 is MNHEY and CDR2 SVGAGI. V gave up 2 bases and J gave up 4 bases; unmatched junction bases: 5. The CDR3 extends over 15 amino acids. CDR3 sequence: CASSYSGTGTTEAFF. The DNA of the CDR3 is TGTGCCAGCAGTTACAGCGGGACAGGGACCACTGAAGCTTTCTTT.

This chain joins TRBV28 and TRBJ1-1; D possibly corresponds to TRBD1 (6 bases). V dropped 2 bases and J dropped 5 bases, with 9 bases sitting between them. CDR1 is MDHEN, CDR2 SYDVKM, per germline. The CDR3 consists of 13 residues. The CDR3 DNA is TGTGCCAGCAGTTTAAGAGGGGGGACTGAAGCTTTCTTT. Encoded protein: CASSLRGGTEAFF.

This clonotype was recorded at least ten times. V and J are TRBV20-1 and TRBJ1-2; D gene ambiguous. The CDR3 sequence is 12 residues long. The germline V gene has CDR1 DFQATT and CDR2 SNEGSKA (reference sequence). The CDR3 DNA follows: TGCAGCGTCGACCAGGCGAACTATGGCTACACCTTC. It specifies CSVDQANYGYTF.

V is TRBV20-1 and J is TRBJ2-7; 10 bases match TRBD2. The CDR3 extends over 17 amino acids. Germline V CDR1 and CDR2: DFQATT, SNEGSKA (reference sequence). V was pared by 6 bases and J by 2 bases, with 16 bases of the junction left unmatched. CDR3 sequence: CSAQESSGSGLTYEQYF. Here the CDR3 DNA reads TGCAGTGCCCAGGAGTCTAGCGGGAGTGGTCTAACCTACGAGCAGTACTTC.

This clonotype has just a few counts. The chain couples TRBV4-1 to TRBJ1-2; possible D gene TRBD1, 5 bases. The CDR3 sequence is 15 residues long. Trimming cost V 1 base and J 6 bases, with 15 bases left between them. CDR1 is MGHRA, CDR2 YSYEKL, per germline. CDR3 protein: CASSQGPVGRNGYTF. For the CDR3, the DNA is TGCGCCAGCAGCCAAGGTCCGGTGGGGCGGAATGGCTACACCTTC.

This clonotype is labeled as medium-sized (0.01 to 0.1%). The chain couples TRBV10-3 to TRBJ2-1; maybe TRBD1 (5 bases). Germline CDR1 is ENHRY and CDR2 is SYGVKD. Between the trimmed V and J ends, which lost 0 bases and 3 bases, there was a span of 12 bases. The CDR3 length is 16 residues. The CDR3 DNA sequence: TGTGCCATCAGTGAGTCGGCAGGGAACCTCTACAATGAGCAGTTCTTC. This sequence encodes CAISESAGNLYNEQFF.

This clonotype has a count of ten or more. The chain joins TRBV19 to TRBJ1-2; 7 bases align to TRBD1. The CDR3 has 14 amino acids. The J segment lost 2 bases and the V segment lost 8 bases, leaving 8 bases of the junction unmatched. Per germline, CDR1 LNHDA and CDR2 SQIVND (reference sequence). The CDR3 loop is CASGTGTANYGYTF. Written as DNA, the CDR3 is TGTGCCAGTGGAACTGGGACAGCCAACTATGGCTACACCTTC.

Sample share makes this clonotype medium-sized. The chain uses TRBV7-2 and TRBJ2-6; tentative D call: TRBD2 (5 bases). Germline CDR1 and CDR2: SGHTA and FQGNSA. CDR3 size: 17 residues. V was clipped by 0 bases and J by 0 bases, with 9 bases between them. The CDR3 sequence: CASSLAAGPSGANVLTF. For the CDR3, the DNA is TGTGCCAGCAGCTTAGCGGCGGGCCCCTCTGGGGCCAACGTCCTGACTTTC.

By proportion, this clonotype is medium-sized. This chain uses TRBV12-5 with TRBJ2-3, with TRBD2 matching 8 bases. V was clipped by 2 bases and J by 8 bases; unmatched bases: 12. From germline, CDR1 is LGHNT and CDR2 FRNRAP. The CDR3 covers 16 residues. CDR3 DNA sequence: TGTGCTAGTGGTTTGCAGAGGGCCCAGCGGGAGCCTACGCAGTATTTT. It yields the protein CASGLQRAQREPTQYF.

Written as DNA, the CDR3 is TGTGCCAGCAGCTTAGTAGCGGGAGCATTCTACAATGAGCAGTTCTTC. Residues: CASSLVAGAFYNEQFF. The rearrangement links TRBV11-2 to TRBJ2-1; TRBD2 agrees at 9 bases. Germline CDR1 SGHAT, CDR2 FQNNGV. The CDR3 has 16 residues. Trimming removed 1 base from V and 3 bases from J; junction bases left unmatched: 4.

This clonotype was seen once. A clone one base away is much larger, so this may be a read error. This sequence joins TRBV4-1 and TRBJ2-3; TRBD1 matches at 7 bases. The germline gives CDR1 MGHRA, CDR2 YSYEKL. The CDR3 sequence is 17 residues long. In DNA, the CDR3 is TGCGCCAGAAGCCACGACACCGCAGGGGGTGCCGCAGATACGCAGTATTTT. It yields the protein CARSHDTAGGAADTQYF.

This clonotype was detected ten times or more. This chain joins TRBV30 and TRBJ2-3; D gene uncertain. CDR3 length: 12 residues. V was clipped by 0 bases and J by 5 bases, with 6 bases between them. CDR1 is GTSNPN and CDR2 is SVGIG in the germline V gene (reference sequence). This CDR3 reads CAWSVLGDTQYF. CDR3 nucleotide sequence: TGTGCCTGGAGTGTGTTAGGAGATACGCAGTATTTT.

This clonotype was recorded at least ten times. This sequence joins TRBV5-4 and TRBJ2-6; 8 positions agree with TRBD1. This CDR3 has 16 amino acids. The trim removed 0 bases at V and 4 bases at J, leaving 3 bases unmatched. CDR1 is SGHNT, CDR2 YYREEE, per germline (reference sequence). CDR3: CASSLGQGKGANVLTF. CDR3 bases: TGTGCCAGCAGCTTGGGACAGGGGAAAGGGGCCAACGTCCTGACTTTC.